This T cell receptor (beta chain) was captured in a study of T cell changes during pregnancy in multiple sclerosis. Profiling relied on immunoSEQ multiplex PCR, and the TCRdb table lists in-frame clones only, not all of them. The repertoire holds over 55,000 clones, with nearly 90% as singletons. This CDR3 comprises 11 residues. Germline CDR1 SGHRS, CDR2 YFSETQ. The J segment lost 4 bases and the V segment lost 7 bases, leaving 1 base of the junction unmatched. The chain couples TRBV5-1 to TRBJ2-7; 8 bases agree with TRBD1. The source of this sequence is a female donor with multiple sclerosis, enrolled in a pregnancy study. The source material was peripheral blood, sampled in the first trimester of pregnancy. The CDR3 DNA follows: TGCGCCAGCGGACAGGGATACGAGCAGTACTTC. Encoded protein: CASGQGYEQYF.